The TCR beta chain described here comes from a study of human T cells and chemical hapten exposure. Study at large: Mostly female patients had alopecia areata, totalis or universalis.

The CDR3 is 12 residues long. Trimming pared 1 base from V and 7 bases from J, leaving 8 bases between. Per the germline V gene, CDR1 is PRHDT and CDR2 is FYEKMQ (reference sequence). TCRdb reprocessed the RACE reads via MiXCR and lists one record per CDR3 protein. Of about 51,000 distinct CDR3 sequences listed, around a tenth were seen once; the top ten hold more than 13%. Time point indicated: pre-sensitization, week 0. The treatment was: therapeutic diphenylcyclopropenone sensitization with weekly scalp DPC. This clonotype was found a few times. This sequence was found in a woman between 40 and 50 years old with alopecia areata. Some clones in this sample may be carry-over from other donors' samples. The chain recombines TRBV13 with TRBJ2-7, with TRBD1 as a possible D gene (6 bases). The starting material was whole blood, obtained in connection with sensitization to the hapten diphenylcyclopropenone (DPC). The CDR3 region is CASSLDRVEQYF. The CDR3 coding sequence is TGTGCCAGCAGCTTAGACAGGGTGGAGCAGTACTTC.